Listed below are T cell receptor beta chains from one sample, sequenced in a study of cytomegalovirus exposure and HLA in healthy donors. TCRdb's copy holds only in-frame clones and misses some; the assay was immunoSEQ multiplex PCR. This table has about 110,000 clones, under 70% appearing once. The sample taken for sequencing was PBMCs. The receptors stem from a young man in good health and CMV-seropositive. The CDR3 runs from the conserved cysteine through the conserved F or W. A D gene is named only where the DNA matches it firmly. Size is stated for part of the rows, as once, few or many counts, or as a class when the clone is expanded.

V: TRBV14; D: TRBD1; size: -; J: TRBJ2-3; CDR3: CASSQDRGLKQYF; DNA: TGTGCCAGCAGCCAAGACAGGGGGCTAAAGCAGTATTTT
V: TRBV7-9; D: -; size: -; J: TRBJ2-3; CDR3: CASSLIQGLTDTQYF; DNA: TGTGCCAGCAGCTTAATCCAGGGGCTCACAGATACGCAGTATTTT
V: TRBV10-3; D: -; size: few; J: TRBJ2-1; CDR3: CAISESDVRGPPYNEQFF; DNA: TGTGCCATCAGTGAGTCGGACGTCAGGGGACCCCCCTACAATGAGCAGTTCTTC
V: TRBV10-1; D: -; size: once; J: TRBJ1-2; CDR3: CASSESITYGYTF; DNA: TGCGCCAGCAGTGAGTCGATCACTTATGGCTACACCTTC
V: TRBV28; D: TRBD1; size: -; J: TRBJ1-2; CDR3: CASSPTGSGYTF; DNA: TGTGCCAGCAGCCCGACAGGGAGTGGCTACACCTTC
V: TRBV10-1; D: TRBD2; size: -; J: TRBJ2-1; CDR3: CGAGVREQFF; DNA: TGCGGGGCGGGAGTGAGAGAGCAGTTCTTC
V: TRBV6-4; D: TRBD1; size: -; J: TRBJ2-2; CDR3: CASSVDRESTGELFF; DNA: TGTGCCAGCAGTGTAGACAGGGAGTCCACCGGGGAGCTGTTTTTT
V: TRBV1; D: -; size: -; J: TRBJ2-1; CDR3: CTSSQGAGAAKNNEQFF; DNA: TGCACCAGCAGCCAAGGGGCGGGGGCCGCGAAAAACAATGAGCAGTTCTTC
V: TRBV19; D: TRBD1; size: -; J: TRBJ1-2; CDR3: CASSIDDRGRAGYTF; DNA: TGTGCCAGTAGTATCGACGACAGGGGGCGCGCTGGCTACACCTTC
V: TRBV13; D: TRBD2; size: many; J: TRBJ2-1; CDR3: CASSPSGAYNEQFF; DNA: TGTGCCAGCAGCCCTAGCGGGGCCTACAATGAGCAGTTCTTC
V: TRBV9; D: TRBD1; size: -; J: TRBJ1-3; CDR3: CASSRGQEDTIYF; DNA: TGTGCCAGCAGCCGGGGACAGGAGGACACCATATATTTT
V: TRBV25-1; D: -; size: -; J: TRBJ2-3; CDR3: CATEGTFTDAQYF; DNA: TGTGCCACTGAGGGAACGTTCACAGATGCGCAGTATTTT
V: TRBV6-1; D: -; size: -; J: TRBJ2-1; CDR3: CASSETGTNNEQFF; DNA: TGTGCCAGCAGTGAGACAGGTACCAACAATGAGCAGTTCTTC
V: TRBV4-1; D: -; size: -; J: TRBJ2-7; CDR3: CASSQDRGGDNPYEQYF; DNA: TGCGCCAGCAGCCAAGATCGAGGGGGGGACAACCCCTACGAGCAGTACTTC
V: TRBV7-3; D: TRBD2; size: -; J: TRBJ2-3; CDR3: CASSLGLAGPTDTQYF; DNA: TGTGCCAGCAGCTTAGGACTAGCGGGGCCAACAGATACGCAGTATTTT
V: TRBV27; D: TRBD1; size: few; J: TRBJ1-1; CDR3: CASSFRDRGGEAFF; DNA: TGTGCCAGCAGTTTCCGGGACAGGGGAGGTGAAGCTTTCTTT
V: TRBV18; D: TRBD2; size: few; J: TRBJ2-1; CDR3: CASSRLQGLAQYNEQFF; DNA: TGTGCCAGCTCCCGACTGCAGGGACTAGCACAATACAATGAGCAGTTCTTC
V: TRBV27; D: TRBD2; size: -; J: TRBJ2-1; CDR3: CASSLAGGYNEQFF; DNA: TGTGCCAGCAGTTTAGCGGGAGGGTACAATGAGCAGTTCTTC
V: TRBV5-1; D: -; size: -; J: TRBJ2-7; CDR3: CASSLSRSYEQYF; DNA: TGCGCCAGCAGCTTATCCAGGTCCTACGAGCAGTACTTC
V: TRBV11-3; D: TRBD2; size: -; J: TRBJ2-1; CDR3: CASSQGAGWTYNEQFF; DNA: TGTGCCAGCAGCCAAGGAGCGGGGTGGACCTACAATGAGCAGTTCTTC
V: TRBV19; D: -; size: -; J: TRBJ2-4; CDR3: CASSMGGLAKNIQYF; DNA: TGTGCCAGTAGTATGGGGGGGCTAGCCAAAAACATTCAGTACTTC
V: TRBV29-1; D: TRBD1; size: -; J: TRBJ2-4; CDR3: CSVVDRGAKNIQYF; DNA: TGCAGCGTTGTGGACAGGGGGGCCAAAAACATTCAGTACTTC
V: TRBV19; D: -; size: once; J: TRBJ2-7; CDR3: CASSIGTVDPYEQYF; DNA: TGTGCCAGTAGTATAGGGACAGTTGATCCCTACGAGCAGTACTTC
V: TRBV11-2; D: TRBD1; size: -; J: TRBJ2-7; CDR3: CASTAWGQGSYEQYF; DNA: TGTGCCAGCACCGCCTGGGGACAGGGATCCTACGAGCAGTACTTC
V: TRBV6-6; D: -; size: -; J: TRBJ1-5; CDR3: CASSPSRGINQPQHF; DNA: TGTGCCAGCAGCCCTAGTCGGGGGATTAATCAGCCCCAGCATTTT
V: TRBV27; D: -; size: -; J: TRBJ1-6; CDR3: CASSLRGRDNSPLHF; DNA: TGTGCCAGCAGCCTGCGGGGCAGAGATAATTCACCCCTCCACTTT
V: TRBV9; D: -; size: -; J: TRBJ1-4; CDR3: CASSVANQASELFF; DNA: TGTGCCAGCAGCGTAGCTAACCAGGCTAGCGAACTGTTTTTT
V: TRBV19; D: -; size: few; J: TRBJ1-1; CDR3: CASKAGMNTEAFF; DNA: TGTGCCAGTAAGGCAGGGATGAACACTGAAGCTTTCTTT
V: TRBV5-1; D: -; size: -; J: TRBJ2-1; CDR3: CASSAGQSSYNEQFF; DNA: TGCGCCAGCAGTGCGGGACAGAGCTCCTACAATGAGCAGTTCTTC
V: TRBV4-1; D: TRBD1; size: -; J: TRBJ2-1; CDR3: CASSLDRGVANEQFF; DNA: TGCGCCAGCAGCCTGGACAGGGGCGTCGCCAATGAGCAGTTCTTC
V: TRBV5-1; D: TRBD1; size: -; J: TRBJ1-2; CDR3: CASSPKAGTDYGYTF; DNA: TGCGCCAGCAGCCCGAAGGCCGGGACAGACTATGGCTACACCTTC
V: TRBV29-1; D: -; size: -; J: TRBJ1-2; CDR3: CSVVSEGYTF; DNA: TGCAGCGTTGTATCAGAAGGCTACACCTTC
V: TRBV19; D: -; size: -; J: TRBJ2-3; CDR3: CASSVGLASTDTQYF; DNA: TGTGCCAGTAGTGTAGGGTTAGCGAGCACAGATACGCAGTATTTT
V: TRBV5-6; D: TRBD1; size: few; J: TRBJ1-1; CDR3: CASSRGWDSLRTEAFF; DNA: TGTGCCAGCAGCAGGGGTTGGGACAGCCTTAGAACTGAAGCTTTCTTT
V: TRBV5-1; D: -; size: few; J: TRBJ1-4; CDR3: CASSRSTNEKLFF; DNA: TGCGCCAGCAGCAGGAGTACTAATGAAAAACTGTTTTTT
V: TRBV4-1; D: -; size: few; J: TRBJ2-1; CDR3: CASSPGINNEQFF; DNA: TGCGCCAGCAGCCCCGGGATCAACAATGAGCAGTTCTTC
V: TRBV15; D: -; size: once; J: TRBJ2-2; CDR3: CATSRALETGELFF; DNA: TGTGCCACCAGCAGAGCTCTCGAGACCGGGGAGCTGTTTTTT
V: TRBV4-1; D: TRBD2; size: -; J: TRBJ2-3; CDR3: CASSSLAGITDTQYF; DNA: TGCGCCAGCAGCAGTCTAGCGGGCATCACAGATACGCAGTATTTT
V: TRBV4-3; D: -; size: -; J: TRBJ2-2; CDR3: CASSQGRIGAGELFF; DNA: TGCGCCAGCAGCCAAGGTCGAATCGGGGCCGGGGAGCTGTTTTTT
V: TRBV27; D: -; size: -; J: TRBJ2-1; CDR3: CASIGWGRLHEQFF; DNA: TGTGCCAGCATTGGGTGGGGCCGTTTGCATGAGCAGTTCTTC
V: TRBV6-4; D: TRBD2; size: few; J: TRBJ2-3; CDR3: CASSSGLGSPDTQYF; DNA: TGTGCCAGCAGTTCGGGACTAGGGTCACCAGATACGCAGTATTTT
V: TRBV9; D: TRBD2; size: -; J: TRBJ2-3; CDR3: CASSNYAGGPMSDTQYF; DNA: TGTGCCAGCAGCAACTATGCGGGGGGGCCGATGTCAGATACGCAGTATTTT
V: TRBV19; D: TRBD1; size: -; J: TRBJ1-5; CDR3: CASSQSQGDWYSNQPQHF; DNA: TGTGCCAGTAGCCAATCACAGGGGGATTGGTATAGCAATCAGCCCCAGCATTTT
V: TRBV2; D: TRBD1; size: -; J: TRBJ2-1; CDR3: CASSDPSGDRNYNEQFF; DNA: TGTGCCAGCAGTGATCCGTCAGGGGACAGAAACTACAATGAGCAGTTCTTC
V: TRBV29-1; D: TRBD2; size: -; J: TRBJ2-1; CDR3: CSVEGGTNEFRGEQFF; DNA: TGCAGCGTTGAAGGAGGGACTAATGAGTTTAGGGGTGAGCAGTTCTTC
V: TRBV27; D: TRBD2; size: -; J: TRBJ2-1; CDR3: CASSRNGGAYNEQFF; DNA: TGTGCCAGCAGCCGGAACGGGGGGGCTTACAATGAGCAGTTCTTC
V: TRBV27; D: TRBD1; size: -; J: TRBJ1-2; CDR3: CASSSTRDSDGYTF; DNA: TGTGCCAGCAGCTCGACCAGGGACAGCGATGGCTACACCTTC
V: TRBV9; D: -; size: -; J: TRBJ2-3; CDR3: CASSPPGGQVTDTQYF; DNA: TGTGCCAGCAGCCCCCCGGGGGGACAGGTCACAGATACGCAGTATTTT